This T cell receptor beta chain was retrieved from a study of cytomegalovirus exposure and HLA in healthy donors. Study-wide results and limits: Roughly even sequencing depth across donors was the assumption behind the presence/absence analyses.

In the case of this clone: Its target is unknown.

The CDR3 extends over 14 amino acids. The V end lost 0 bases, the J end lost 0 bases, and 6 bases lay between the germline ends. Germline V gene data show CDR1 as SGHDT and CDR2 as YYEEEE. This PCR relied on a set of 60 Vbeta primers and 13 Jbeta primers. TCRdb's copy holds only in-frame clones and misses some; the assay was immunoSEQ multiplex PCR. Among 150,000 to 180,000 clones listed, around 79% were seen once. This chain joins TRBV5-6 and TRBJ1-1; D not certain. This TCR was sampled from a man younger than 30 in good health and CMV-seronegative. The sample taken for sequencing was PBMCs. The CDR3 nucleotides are TGTGCCAGCAGCTTGGGAACAGTGAACACTGAAGCTTTCTTT. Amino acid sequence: CASSLGTVNTEAFF.